These T cell receptor beta chains were read from a single sample in a study of cytomegalovirus exposure and HLA in healthy donors. The data were produced by immunoSEQ multiplex PCR, yet TCRdb's version contains in-frame clones alone and is incomplete. The sample records around 55,000 clones, 65% to 80% being singletons. The sample comprised PBMCs. All receptors come from a man aged 40-50 years in good health and CMV-seropositive. Each CDR3 is given with its conserved first and last residue. The D gene is left open where the match is weak. Clone size is given for some rows only: seen once, a few or many times, or a class if the clone is expanded.

v_gene,j_gene,d_gene,abundance,CDR3aa,CDR3nt
TRBV21-1,TRBJ1-1,.,once,CASSKGAGGVGSNTEAFF,TGTGCCAGCAGCAAGGGGGCAGGGGGCGTGGGGTCGAACACTGAAGCTTTCTTT
TRBV5-1,TRBJ1-1,.,once,CASSSPTGLQRNTEAFF,TGCGCCAGCAGCTCCCCAACAGGGCTCCAACGGAACACTGAAGCTTTCTTT
TRBV19,TRBJ2-5,TRBD2,.,CASSMGAGGRLETQYF,TGTGCCAGTAGTATGGGAGCGGGGGGGAGATTAGAGACCCAGTACTTC
TRBV29-1,TRBJ1-1,.,.,CSAKTTGSTEAFF,TGCAGCGCAAAGACGACAGGTTCGACCGAAGCTTTCTTT
TRBV10-3,TRBJ2-7,.,once,CAISETGEYEQYF,TGTGCCATCAGTGAGACAGGAGAATACGAGCAGTACTTC
TRBV6-5,TRBJ2-5,.,.,CASSYFGGTQYF,TGTGCCAGCAGTTATTTCGGCGGGACCCAGTACTTC
TRBV5-1,TRBJ2-3,.,.,CASRAADTQYF,TGCGCCAGCAGAGCGGCAGATACGCAGTATTTT
TRBV1,TRBJ2-2,.,.,CTSASTGGFTGELFF,TGCACCAGCGCCTCGACAGGGGGCTTCACCGGGGAGCTGTTTTTT
TRBV2,TRBJ1-2,TRBD1,.,CASSAGLRGGGYTF,TGTGCCAGCAGTGCCGGTCTACGAGGGGGCGGCTACACCTTC
TRBV6-5,TRBJ1-1,TRBD1,.,CASSRTGNTEAFF,TGTGCCAGCAGTCGGACAGGGAACACTGAAGCTTTCTTT
TRBV12-5,TRBJ2-3,TRBD1,.,CASGLDGTGTDTQYF,TGTGCTAGTGGTTTGGATGGGACAGGAACAGATACGCAGTATTTT
TRBV30,TRBJ2-4,TRBD2,.,CACLTSGALNIQYF,TGTGCCTGTCTGACTAGCGGGGCATTGAACATTCAGTACTTC
TRBV6-5,TRBJ1-1,TRBD1,.,CASINRGRTEAFF,TGTGCCAGCATTAACAGGGGTCGAACTGAAGCTTTCTTT
TRBV5-1,TRBJ1-2,.,few,CASSGFKASYTF,TGCGCCAGCTCCGGGTTCAAAGCTAGCTACACCTTC
TRBV14,TRBJ2-5,.,.,CASSREETQYF,TGTGCCAGCAGCCGAGAAGAGACCCAGTACTTC
TRBV5-5,TRBJ2-6,.,.,CASSEGSGANVLTF,TGTGCCAGCAGCGAGGGATCTGGGGCCAACGTCCTGACTTTC
TRBV7-6,TRBJ1-4,TRBD1,.,CASSPNGGQSGEKLFF,TGTGCCAGCAGCCCAAATGGGGGACAGTCGGGTGAAAAACTGTTTTTT
TRBV19,TRBJ1-1,TRBD1,few,CASSVDRGNTEAFF,TGTGCCAGTAGTGTGGACAGGGGGAACACTGAAGCTTTCTTT
TRBV7-6,TRBJ2-1,.,.,CASSSLIARGNEQFF,TGTGCCAGCAGCTCCCTCATAGCGCGGGGAAATGAGCAGTTCTTC
TRBV29-1,TRBJ1-2,.,.,CSVYYSYGYTF,TGCAGCGTTTATTACAGCTATGGCTACACCTTC
TRBV2,TRBJ1-1,.,.,CASSRVVAGSNTEAFF,TGTGCCAGCAGTCGGGTGGTCGCAGGGTCTAACACTGAAGCTTTCTTT
TRBV7-2,TRBJ2-1,.,.,CASSSFPSSYNEQFF,TGTGCCAGCAGCTCCTTTCCGAGCTCCTACAATGAGCAGTTCTTC
TRBV19,TRBJ1-1,.,.,CASRVGRHTEAFF,TGTGCCAGTCGAGTAGGCAGGCACACTGAAGCTTTCTTT
TRBV7-9,TRBJ1-1,.,.,CASSRRDTDTEAFF,TGTGCCAGCAGCCGCCGGGACACTGACACTGAAGCTTTCTTT
TRBV7-2,TRBJ1-1,.,.,CASRIDSNTEAFF,TGTGCCAGCAGGATAGACAGCAACACTGAAGCTTTCTTT
TRBV18,TRBJ1-2,.,.,CASSPFEGVVGYGYTF,TGTGCCAGCTCACCCTTTGAGGGGGTAGTTGGCTATGGCTACACCTTC
TRBV5-1,TRBJ1-2,.,once,CASSSQGFNYGYTF,TGCGCCAGCAGCTCACAGGGCTTTAACTATGGCTACACCTTC
TRBV2,TRBJ1-1,.,.,CASSPSRGGTEAFF,TGTGCCAGCAGCCCCTCGAGGGGAGGTACTGAAGCTTTCTTT
TRBV6-1,TRBJ2-7,.,.,CASSEPGLSSYEQYF,TGTGCCAGCAGTGAACCGGGACTCAGCTCCTACGAGCAGTACTTC
TRBV6-1,TRBJ1-2,.,.,CASSEVGTGYTF,TGTGCCAGCAGTGAAGTTGGCACTGGCTACACCTTC
TRBV7-3,TRBJ2-3,TRBD1,.,CASSYGQGAGDTQYF,TGTGCCAGCAGTTATGGACAGGGGGCGGGAGATACGCAGTATTTT
TRBV19,TRBJ2-1,.,.,CASSSRGYNEQFF,TGTGCCAGTAGTAGCCGGGGTTACAATGAGCAGTTCTTC
TRBV2,TRBJ1-1,TRBD1,.,CASRNEQGFTEAFF,TGTGCCAGCAGGAATGAACAGGGGTTTACTGAAGCTTTCTTT
TRBV6-6,TRBJ1-1,.,.,CASSYAGGGEAFF,TGTGCCAGCAGTTACGCGGGGGGAGGTGAAGCTTTCTTT
TRBV10-3,TRBJ1-1,TRBD1,.,CAIGSDRDAEAFF,TGTGCCATTGGATCCGACAGGGATGCTGAAGCTTTCTTT
TRBV7-3,TRBJ2-1,TRBD2,.,CASSLLGLASSYNEQFF,TGTGCCAGCAGCTTACTGGGACTAGCGAGCTCCTACAATGAGCAGTTCTTC
TRBV7-2,TRBJ2-3,TRBD1,.,CASSSKGTGYTDTQYF,TGTGCCAGCAGCTCCAAAGGGACAGGGTATACAGATACGCAGTATTTT
TRBV18,TRBJ2-7,TRBD2,.,CASSPTIEGTSSYEQYF,TGTGCCAGCTCACCTACTATCGAAGGGACTAGCTCCTACGAGCAGTACTTC
TRBV7-2,TRBJ1-1,.,.,CASSLASGNTEAFF,TGTGCCAGCAGCTTAGCGAGTGGGAACACTGAAGCTTTCTTT
TRBV7-9,TRBJ1-2,TRBD1,.,CASSPGQGNYGYTF,TGTGCCAGCAGCCCGGGACAGGGCAACTATGGCTACACCTTC
TRBV6-5,TRBJ2-7,.,.,CASGNRDGSYEQYF,TGTGCCAGCGGGAACAGGGACGGCTCCTACGAGCAGTACTTC
TRBV9,TRBJ1-6,TRBD1,.,CASSVSGGTATYNSPLHF,TGTGCCAGCAGCGTCAGTGGGGGGACAGCCACCTATAATTCACCCCTCCACTTT
TRBV9,TRBJ2-7,TRBD2,.,CASSEGTSGESSYEQYF,TGTGCCAGCAGCGAGGGGACTAGCGGGGAGAGCTCCTACGAGCAGTACTTC
TRBV2,TRBJ2-3,.,once,CASRLSTDTQYF,TGTGCCAGCAGACTCTCGACAGATACGCAGTATTTT
TRBV7-9,TRBJ2-1,.,.,CASSQQRVYNEQFF,TGTGCCAGCAGCCAACAGCGGGTCTACAATGAGCAGTTCTTC
TRBV30,TRBJ1-2,.,.,CAWSVAMNYGYTF,TGTGCCTGGAGTGTAGCAATGAACTATGGCTACACCTTC
TRBV2,TRBJ1-5,.,few,CASSRDNQPQHF,TGTGCCAGCTCCAGGGACAATCAGCCCCAGCATTTT
TRBV7-2,TRBJ2-3,TRBD2,.,CASSLWGLAGGTDTQYF,TGTGCCAGCAGCTTATGGGGACTAGCGGGAGGCACAGATACGCAGTATTTT
TRBV30,TRBJ1-5,.,.,CAWSTGTAGQPQHF,TGTGCCTGGAGTACGGGGACGGCGGGACAGCCCCAGCATTTT